This T cell receptor beta chain was retrieved from a study of blood T cell repertoires in COVID-19. About the study: Researchers got acute and convalescent COVID-19 samples from the United States, Italy and Spain. From T cells, B-cell-depleted T cells, or PBMCs came the material, which was cDNA or gDNA.

Original analysis: Reference gene primer amplification yielded estimated nucleated cell counts. Generated by immunoSEQ multiplex PCR, the TCRdb table keeps only in-frame clones and is missing some. V, J and clone size derive from that table, while D and trimming were established from the DNA sequence. The sample comprises 390,000 or so clones, roughly 88% of which are singletons, and around 1.4% rests with the top ten. The CDR3 covers 15 residues. CDR1 and CDR2 from the germline V gene are MGHRA and YSYEKL. Trimming shortened V by 4 bases and J by 1 base, and 13 bases separated the two germline ends.

The receptor comes from a woman between 25 and 40 years old with active or convalescent COVID-19. This chain uses TRBV4-1 with TRBJ1-1; no reliable D call. The sequencing sample was made of peripheral blood. The CDR3 sequence: CASSRTSPANTEAFF. CDR3 DNA sequence: TGCGCCAGCAGCCGGACTTCGCCGGCGAACACTGAAGCTTTCTTT.